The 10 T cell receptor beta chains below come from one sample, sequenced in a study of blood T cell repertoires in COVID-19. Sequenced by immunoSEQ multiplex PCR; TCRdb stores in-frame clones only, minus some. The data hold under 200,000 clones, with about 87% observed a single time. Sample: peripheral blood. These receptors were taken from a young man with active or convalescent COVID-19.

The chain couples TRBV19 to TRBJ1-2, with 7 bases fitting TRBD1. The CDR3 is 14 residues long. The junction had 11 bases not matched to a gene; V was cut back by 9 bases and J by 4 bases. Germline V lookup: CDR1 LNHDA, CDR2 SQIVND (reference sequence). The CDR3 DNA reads TGTGCCAGCAGAGTAGGGGGCGGCTCCTATGGCTACACCTTC. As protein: CASRVGGGSYGYTF.

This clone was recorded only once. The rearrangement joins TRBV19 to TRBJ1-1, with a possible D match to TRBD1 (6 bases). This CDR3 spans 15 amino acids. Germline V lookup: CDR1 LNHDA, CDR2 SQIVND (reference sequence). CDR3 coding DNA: TGTGCGAGTGCGGGGGGCGCAGGGATGAACACTGAAGCTTTCTTT. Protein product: CASAGGAGMNTEAFF.

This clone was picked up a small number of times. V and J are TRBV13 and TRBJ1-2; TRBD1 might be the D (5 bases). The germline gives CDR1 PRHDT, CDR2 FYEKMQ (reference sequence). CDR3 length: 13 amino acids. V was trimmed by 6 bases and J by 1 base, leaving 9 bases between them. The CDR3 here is CASRDTLNYGYTF. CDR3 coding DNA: TGTGCCAGCAGGGACACCCTTAACTATGGCTACACCTTC. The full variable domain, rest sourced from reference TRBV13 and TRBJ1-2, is AAGVIQSPRHLIKEKRETATLKCYPIPRHDTVYWYQQGPGQDPQFLISFYEKMQSDKGSIPDRFSAQQFSDYHSELNMSSLELGDSALYFCASRDTLNYGYTFGSGTRLTVV.

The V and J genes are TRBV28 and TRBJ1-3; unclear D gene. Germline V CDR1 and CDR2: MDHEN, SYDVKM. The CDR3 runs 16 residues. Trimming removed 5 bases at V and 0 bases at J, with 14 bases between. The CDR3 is CASSQIRTDSGNTIYF. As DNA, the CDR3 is TGTGCCAGCAGTCAAATTCGAACAGACTCTGGAAACACCATATATTTT.

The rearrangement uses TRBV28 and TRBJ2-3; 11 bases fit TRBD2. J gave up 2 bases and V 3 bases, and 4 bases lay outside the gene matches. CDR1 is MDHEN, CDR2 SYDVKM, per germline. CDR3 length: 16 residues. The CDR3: CASSFNSGRATDTQYF. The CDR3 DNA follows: TGTGCCAGCAGTTTTAATAGCGGGAGGGCCACAGATACGCAGTATTTT.

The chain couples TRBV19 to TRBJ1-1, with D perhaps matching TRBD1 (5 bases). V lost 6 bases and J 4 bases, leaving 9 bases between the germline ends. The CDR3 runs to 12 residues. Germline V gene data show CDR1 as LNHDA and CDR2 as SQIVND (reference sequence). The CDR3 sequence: CASSFRGTEAFF. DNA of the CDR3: TGTGCCAGTAGCTTTAGGGGCACTGAAGCTTTCTTT.

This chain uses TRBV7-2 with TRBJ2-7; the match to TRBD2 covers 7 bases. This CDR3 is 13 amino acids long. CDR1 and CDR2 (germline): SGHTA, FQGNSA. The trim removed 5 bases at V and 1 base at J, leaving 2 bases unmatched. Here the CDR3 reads CASSPGGSYEQYF. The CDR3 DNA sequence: TGTGCCAGCAGCCCCGGGGGGTCCTACGAGCAGTACTTC.

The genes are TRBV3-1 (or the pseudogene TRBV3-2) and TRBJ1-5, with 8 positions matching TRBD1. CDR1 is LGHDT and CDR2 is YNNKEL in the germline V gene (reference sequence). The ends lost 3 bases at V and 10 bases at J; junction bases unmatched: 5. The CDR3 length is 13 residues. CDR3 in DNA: TGTGCCAGCAGCCAGGACAGGGACCTTCCCCAGCATTTT. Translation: CASSQDRDLPQHF.

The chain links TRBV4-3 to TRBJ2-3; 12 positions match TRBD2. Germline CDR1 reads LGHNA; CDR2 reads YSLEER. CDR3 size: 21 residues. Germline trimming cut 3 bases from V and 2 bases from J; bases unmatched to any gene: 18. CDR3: CASSQTPSGRAGIKDTDTQYF. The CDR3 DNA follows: TGCGCCAGCAGCCAGACCCCTAGCGGGAGGGCCGGGATAAAAGACACAGATACGCAGTATTTT.

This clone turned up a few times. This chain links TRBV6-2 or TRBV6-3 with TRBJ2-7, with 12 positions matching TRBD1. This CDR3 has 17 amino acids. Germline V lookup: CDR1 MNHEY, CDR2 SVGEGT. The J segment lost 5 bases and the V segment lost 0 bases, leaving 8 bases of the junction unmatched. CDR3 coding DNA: TGTGCCAGCAGTTACTCACCCCCGGGACAGGGGGCCCACGAGCAGTACGTC. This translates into CASSYSPPGQGAHEQYV.